This T cell receptor beta chain was identified in a study of cytomegalovirus exposure and HLA in healthy donors. For the study at large: Earlier results showed approximately 110 million unique TCR beta sequences derived from some 180 million T cells. Drawn from HLA-typed donors, approximately 85 million unique TCRs were held in an early data release.

PCR amplification relied on 60 Vbeta primers (plus 13 Jbeta primers). Profiling relied on immunoSEQ multiplex PCR, and the TCRdb table lists in-frame clones only, not all of them. The sample has more than 150,000 clones; more than 75% are singletons. In germline, CDR1 is MNHEY, CDR2 SVGAGI. CDR3 length: 13 residues. Trimming removed 10 bases from V and 7 bases from J, with 16 bases in between. Study conclusions and caveats: In vitro testing confirmed a few CMV-associated chains as specific for CMV antigens. Overall, roughly 170 TCR beta chains were annotated as cytomegalovirus-associated.

As regards this clone: Its cognate antigen is unknown.

The specimen was PBMCs. The V gene is TRBV6-5, the J gene TRBJ1-4; TRBD1 might be the D (5 bases). This TCR came from a girl under three years old in good health and CMV-seronegative. The CDR3 region has the DNA TGTGCCACCAGCGGGGGGAGTTCTGAAAAACTGTTTTTT. It codes for CATSGGSSEKLFF.